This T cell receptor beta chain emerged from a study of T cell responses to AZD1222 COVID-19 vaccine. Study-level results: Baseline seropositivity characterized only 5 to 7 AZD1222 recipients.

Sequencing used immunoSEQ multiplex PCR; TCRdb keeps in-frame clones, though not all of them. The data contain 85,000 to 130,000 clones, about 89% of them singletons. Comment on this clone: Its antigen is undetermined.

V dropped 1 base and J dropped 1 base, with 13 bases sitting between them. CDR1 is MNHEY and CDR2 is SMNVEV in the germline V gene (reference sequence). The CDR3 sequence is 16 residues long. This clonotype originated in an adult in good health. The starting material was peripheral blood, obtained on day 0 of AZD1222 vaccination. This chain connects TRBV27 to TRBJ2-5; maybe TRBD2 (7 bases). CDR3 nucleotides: TGTGCCAGCAGTTTATTTGGTGGGGGGGCCCAAGAGACCCAGTACTTC. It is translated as CASSLFGGGAQETQYF.